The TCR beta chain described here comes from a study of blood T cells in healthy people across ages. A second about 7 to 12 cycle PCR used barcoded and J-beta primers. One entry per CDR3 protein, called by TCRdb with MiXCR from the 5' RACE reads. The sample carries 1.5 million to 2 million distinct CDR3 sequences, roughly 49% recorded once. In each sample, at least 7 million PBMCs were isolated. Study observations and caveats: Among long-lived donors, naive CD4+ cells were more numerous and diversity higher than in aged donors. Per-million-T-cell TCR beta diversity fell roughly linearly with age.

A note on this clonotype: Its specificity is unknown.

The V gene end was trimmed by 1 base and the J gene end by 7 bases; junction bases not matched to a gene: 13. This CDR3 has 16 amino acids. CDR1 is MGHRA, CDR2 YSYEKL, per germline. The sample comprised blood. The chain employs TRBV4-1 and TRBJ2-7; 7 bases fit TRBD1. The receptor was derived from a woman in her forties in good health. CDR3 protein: CASSQVRQGPYNEQYF. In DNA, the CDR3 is TGCGCCAGCAGCCAAGTACGACAGGGACCCTACAATGAGCAGTACTTC.